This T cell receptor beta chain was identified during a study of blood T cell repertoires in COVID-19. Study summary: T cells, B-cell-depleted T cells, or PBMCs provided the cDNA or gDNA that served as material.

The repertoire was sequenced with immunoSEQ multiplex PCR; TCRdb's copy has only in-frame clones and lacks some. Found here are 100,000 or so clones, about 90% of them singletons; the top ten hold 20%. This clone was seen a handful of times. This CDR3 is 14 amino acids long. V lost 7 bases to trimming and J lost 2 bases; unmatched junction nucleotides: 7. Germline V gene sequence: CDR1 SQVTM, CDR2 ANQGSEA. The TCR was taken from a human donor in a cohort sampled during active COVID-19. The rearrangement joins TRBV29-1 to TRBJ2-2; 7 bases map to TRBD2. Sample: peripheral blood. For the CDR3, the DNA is TGCAGCGCCTCTAGCGGAGTCAACACCGGGGAGCTGTTTTTT. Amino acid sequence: CSASSGVNTGELFF.